This entry lists 5 T cell receptor beta chains sequenced from one sample in a study of PD-L1 blockade in urothelial cancer. The method was immunoSEQ multiplex PCR; TCRdb's version includes in-frame clones alone and lacks a portion of them. The table records about 52,000 clones, 60% to 80% of them present only once. Sample: PBMCs, taken around atezolizumab (anti-PD-L1) treatment. These receptors all come from a man in his 70s with urothelial cancer.

This clone was counted only a few times. This rearrangement joins TRBV4-1 to TRBJ2-2; D gene ambiguous. The CDR3 length is 17 residues. V lost 0 bases to trimming and J lost 2 bases, with 13 bases between them. The germline CDR1 and CDR2 sequences are MGHRA and YSYEKL. The CDR3: CASSQESSAANTGELFF. CDR3 nucleotides: TGCGCCAGCAGCCAAGAATCCTCGGCGGCCAACACCGGGGAGCTGTTTTTT.

This clone was picked up a small number of times. The chain links TRBV12-5 to TRBJ2-3; TRBD2 agrees at 15 bases. Germline loops: CDR1 LGHNT, CDR2 FRNRAP. CDR3 length: 18 residues. Trimming cost V 2 bases and J 2 bases; bases outside gene matches: 5. In DNA, the CDR3 is TGTGCTAGTGGTTTGACGCGGACTAGCGGGGGGGTCACAGATACGCAGTATTTT. Protein sequence: CASGLTRTSGGVTDTQYF.

The chain couples TRBV6-5 to TRBJ1-1, with TRBD1 as a possible D gene (6 bases). The CDR3 runs to 15 residues. The V gene lost 6 bases and the J gene lost 1 base, with 15 bases spanning the gap. From germline, CDR1 is MNHEY and CDR2 SVGAGI. CDR3 sequence (DNA): TGTGCCAGCAGGATCTGGGGGGGCACGAACACTGAAGCTTTCTTT. It encodes CASRIWGGTNTEAFF.

The J gene is TRBJ2-7, the V gene TRBV9, with D tentatively TRBD1 (6 bases). Germline assignment: CDR1 SGDLS and CDR2 YYNGEE. The CDR3 covers 15 residues. The V and J ends lost 0 bases and 2 bases respectively, with 12 bases between them. The CDR3 is CASSVGETGPYEQYF. The CDR3 nucleotides read TGTGCCAGCAGCGTAGGTGAGACAGGTCCCTACGAGCAGTACTTC.

The table lists this clone with a few counts. CDR3 region: CASSHNRGPSSGANVLTF. CDR3 DNA sequence: TGTGCCAGCTCACACAACAGGGGCCCCAGCTCTGGGGCCAACGTCCTGACTTTC. The chain uses TRBV18 and TRBJ2-6, with TRBD1 identical over 7 bases. V gave up 4 bases and J gave up 0 bases; unmatched junction bases: 9. Looked up from germline, CDR1 is KGHSH and CDR2 is LQKENI. CDR3 length: 18 amino acids.